Listed here are 32 T cell receptor beta chains from one sample, sequenced in a study of T cells in Graves' hyperthyroidism and ophthalmopathy. Amplified TCR beta CDR3 regions derived from RNA transcripts. The HTBI primer set was used in a first-round RT-PCR of the TCR CDR3. Using its own MiXCR run on the multiplex PCR reads, TCRdb lists one record per CDR3 protein. The sample records 300,000 to 450,000 distinct CDR3 sequences, around 25% being singletons. The source material was blood. All receptors derive from a man aged 50 or older with Graves' hyperthyroidism.

The chain is built from TRBV9 and TRBJ1-2; 7 positions match TRBD1. V was clipped by 3 bases and J by 4 bases; unmatched bases: 6. CDR3 size: 14 residues. Germline CDR1 and CDR2: SGDLS and YYNGEE. CDR3 sequence reads: CASSAGTDPYGYTF. The CDR3 coding sequence is TGTGCCAGCAGCGCCGGGACAGACCCCTATGGCTACACCTTC.

This clonotype was seen many times. The gene calls are TRBV11-2 and TRBJ2-7; 7 bases line up with TRBD2. The CDR3 is 13 amino acids. Germline values: CDR1 SGHAT, CDR2 FQNNGV. V lost 1 base to trimming and J lost 7 bases; unmatched junction nucleotides: 4. The CDR3 sequence is CASSLAASGEQYF. CDR3 coding DNA: TGTGCCAGCAGCTTAGCGGCTAGCGGAGAGCAGTACTTC. Full variable domain (rest looked up from reference TRBV11-2 and TRBJ2-7): EAGVAQSPRYKIIEKRQSVAFWCNPISGHATLYWYQQILGQGPKLLIQFQNNGVVDDSQLPKDRFSAERLKGVDSTLKIQPAKLEDSAVYLCASSLAASGEQYFGPGTRLTVT.

On this clonotype itself: Relative to the germline gene, one junction end is altered; a read error may explain this. V usage is TRBV28 and J usage is TRBJ2-1, with unresolved D. The CDR3 length is 13 residues. Germline loops: CDR1 MDHEN, CDR2 SYDVKM. The CDR3 DNA sequence: TGTGCCAGCAGTTCCCTTCCTAGGAGTGAGCGGTTCTTC. It yields the protein CASSSLPRSERFF.

This clonotype occurred once. V usage is TRBV5-1 and J usage is TRBJ2-5; 7 bases agree with TRBD2. Trimming at V came to 0 bases and at J to 5 bases, leaving 10 bases not matched to a gene. The CDR3 spans 16 residues. CDR1 is SGHRS, CDR2 YFSETQ, per germline. The CDR3 spells CASSLVAAGEWETQYF. The CDR3 DNA reads as TGCGCCAGCAGCTTGGTCGCGGCGGGAGAGTGGGAGACCCAGTACTTC.

A few counts support this clonotype. The gene calls are TRBV11-2 and TRBJ2-5; 9 bases fit TRBD2. The junction had 7 bases not matched to a gene; V was cut back by 0 bases and J by 2 bases. The CDR3 is made up of 17 amino acids. Germline V gives CDR1 SGHAT, CDR2 FQNNGV. As DNA, the CDR3 is TGTGCCAGCAGCTTAGAAGCAGCGGGAGGCGAACAAGAGACCCAGTACTTC. It is translated as CASSLEAAGGEQETQYF.

The gene calls are TRBV2 and TRBJ1-2, with unresolved D. CDR1 SNHLY and CDR2 FYNNEI come from the germline V gene. V lost 6 bases to trimming and J lost 2 bases, with 16 bases between them. The CDR3 has 15 residues. As DNA, the CDR3 is TGTGCCAGCAGGGCCGGGAGGGAGGAGAACTATGGCTACACCTTC. Translated, it gives CASRAGREENYGYTF.

The chain uses TRBV5-1 and TRBJ2-1; D call uncertain. Deletions cut 0 bases from V and 8 bases from J, with 15 bases between. The V gene's germline CDR1 is SGHRS and CDR2 YFSETQ. CDR3 length: 15 residues. CDR3 DNA: TGCGCCAGCAGCTTGGCCGGGCAGGCTACACATGAGCAGTTCTTC. Its protein is CASSLAGQATHEQFF. Variable domain in full (rest from reference TRBV5-1 and TRBJ2-1): KAGVTQTPRYLIKTRGQQVTLSCSPISGHRSVSWYQQTPGQGLQFLFEYFSETQRNKGNFPGRFSGRQFSNSRSEMNVSTLELGDSALYLCASSLAGQATHEQFFGPGTRLTVL.

This clonotype appeared once. The J gene is TRBJ2-5, the V gene TRBV5-6; TRBD1 agrees at 10 bases. There are 14 residues in the CDR3. CDR1 is SGHDT, CDR2 YYEEEE, per germline. V was pared by 4 bases and J by 7 bases, with 7 bases of the junction left unmatched. The CDR3: CASSRQGAVTTQYF. CDR3 DNA sequence: TGTGCCAGCAGCAGACAGGGGGCAGTTACGACCCAGTACTTC.

As concerns this clonotype: Given a much more abundant clone one base away, this may be a read error. V and J are TRBV28 and TRBJ2-3, with D maybe TRBD1 (5 bases). Per germline, CDR1 MDHEN and CDR2 SYDVKM. The CDR3 extends over 13 amino acids. Trimming left V 9 bases short and J 2 bases short, with 12 bases between. The CDR3 sequence is CARQGVPTDTQYF. Written as DNA, the CDR3 is TGTGCCAGGCAGGGTGTCCCCACAGATACGCAGTATTTT.

At least ten counts were recorded for this clonotype. This sequence joins TRBV5-1 and TRBJ2-1, with 8 bases matching TRBD2. In germline, CDR1 is SGHRS, CDR2 YFSETQ. This CDR3 contains 15 residues. J lost 4 bases, V lost 0 bases, and 3 bases had no gene match. CDR3 nucleotides: TGCGCCAGCAGCTTGGTGGCTAGCGGGTACAATGAGCAGTTCTTC. Protein: CASSLVASGYNEQFF.

The V call is TRBV18, the J call TRBJ2-2, with D hard to call. Germline CDR1 KGHSH, CDR2 LQKENI. The length of the CDR3 is 14 residues. The V end lost 2 bases, the J end lost 3 bases, and 7 bases lay between the germline ends. The CDR3, as DNA: TGTGCCAGCTCACCAGAGAGGTACACCGGGGAGCTGTTTTTT. Translated: CASSPERYTGELFF.

This clonotype was observed many times. CDR3 DNA sequence: TGTGCCAGCAGCTTTGGTGGCGGGAGCTCCTACGAGCAGTACTTC. It encodes CASSFGGGSSYEQYF. This rearrangement joins TRBV28 to TRBJ2-7, with 7 nucleotides matching TRBD2. The CDR3 is 15 amino acids. Trimming cost V 6 bases and J 0 bases; bases outside gene matches: 8. From germline, CDR1 is MDHEN and CDR2 SYDVKM. Complete variable domain (other parts from reference TRBV28 and TRBJ2-7): DVKVTQSSRYLVKRTGEKVFLECVQDMDHENMFWYRQDPGLGLRLIYFSYDVKMKEKGDIPEGYSVSREKKERFSLILESASTNQTSMYLCASSFGGGSSYEQYFGPGTRLTVT.

The rearrangement uses TRBV18 and TRBJ2-3; possibly TRBD1 for D (6 bases). With 6 bases removed from V and 5 bases from J, the gap between germline ends came to 15 bases. CDR3 length equals 14 residues. The germline V gene encodes CDR1 KGHSH and CDR2 LQKENI. The CDR3 nucleotides read TGTGCCAGCTCCCCCATAGGGGGTCAAGATACGCAGTATTTT. Protein: CASSPIGGQDTQYF.

The V gene is TRBV5-1, the J gene TRBJ2-7; D is perhaps TRBD1 or TRBD2 (5 bases each). From germline, CDR1 is SGHRS and CDR2 YFSETQ. The CDR3 length is 13 residues. V was cut by 0 bases and J by 4 bases, with 8 bases left in between. CDR3 coding DNA: TGCGCCAGCAGCTTGGTAGGGGAGTACGAGCAGTACTTC. It specifies CASSLVGEYEQYF.

V gene TRBV9 combines with J gene TRBJ2-1; D call uncertain. The CDR3 length is 14 residues. Germline assignment: CDR1 SGDLS and CDR2 YYNGEE. V was trimmed by 0 bases and J by 5 bases, leaving 9 bases between them. CDR3 protein: CASSVATSDNEQFF. The CDR3 DNA is TGTGCCAGCAGCGTAGCGACGTCTGACAATGAGCAGTTCTTC.

The chain employs TRBV5-6 and TRBJ2-5, with D possibly matching TRBD2 (5 bases). CDR1 SGHDT and CDR2 YYEEEE come from the germline V gene. CDR3 length equals 15 residues. V shed 0 bases and J shed 2 bases, with 11 bases lying between them. CDR3 region: CASSLDGIEQETQYF. Written as DNA, the CDR3 is TGTGCCAGCAGCTTGGACGGGATCGAACAAGAGACCCAGTACTTC.

This chain joins TRBV12-3 or TRBV12-4 and TRBJ2-5; 7 positions match TRBD1. The length of the CDR3 is 14 residues. The V segment lost 3 bases and the J segment 5 bases; nucleotides outside the gene matches: 6. CDR3 sequence: CASSFIGGGETQYF. Here the CDR3 DNA reads TGTGCCAGCAGTTTTATAGGGGGCGGCGAGACCCAGTACTTC.

The chain is built from TRBV5-1 and TRBJ2-1; TRBD2 agrees at 12 bases. V lost 6 bases, J lost 6 bases, and 4 bases stayed unmatched. Per the germline V gene, CDR1 is SGHRS and CDR2 is YFSETQ. The CDR3 totals 14 residues. Written as DNA, the CDR3 is TGCGCCAGCAAAAGACTAGCGGGAGTCAATGAGCAGTTCTTC. Its protein product is CASKRLAGVNEQFF.

This clonotype was seen repeatedly, ten times or more. The chain recombines TRBV3-1 with TRBJ2-1, with 16 bases lining up with TRBD2. The CDR3 is made up of 15 amino acids. The J segment lost 9 bases and the V segment lost 4 bases, leaving 3 bases of the junction unmatched. Germline lookup yields CDR1 LGHDT and CDR2 YNNKEL (reference sequence). CDR3 protein: CASSPGTSGRGEQFF. CDR3 in DNA: TGTGCCAGCAGCCCCGGGACTAGCGGGAGGGGTGAGCAGTTCTTC.

In this sample, this clonotype turned up many times. The chain recombines TRBV12-3 or TRBV12-4 with TRBJ2-3, with D tentatively TRBD2 (6 bases). The CDR3 is 16 amino acids. V was pared by 4 bases and J by 5 bases, with 19 bases between. CDR3 amino acids: CASSSGVRGTLDTQYF. CDR3 DNA: TGTGCCAGCAGTTCGGGGGTGAGGGGTACCTTAGATACGCAGTATTTT.

The chain links TRBV14 to TRBJ1-2; D not certain. The germline gives CDR1 SGHDN, CDR2 FVKESK. V lost 5 bases to trimming and J lost 4 bases, with 14 bases between them. CDR3 size: 14 residues. The CDR3 protein is CASSGVNSLYGYTF. CDR3 DNA sequence: TGTGCCAGCAGCGGGGTGAACAGTCTCTATGGCTACACCTTC.

This clonotype appeared a few times. The V call is TRBV5-1, the J call TRBJ2-1; unclear D gene. CDR1 and CDR2 from the germline V gene are SGHRS and YFSETQ. V was clipped by 3 bases and J by 6 bases, with 13 bases between them. The CDR3 runs 14 residues. As DNA, the CDR3 is TGCGCCAGCAGCTCCGGCCTCTTGGGCAATGAGCAGTTCTTC. Protein: CASSSGLLGNEQFF.

The rearrangement joins TRBV10-3 to TRBJ2-1; D uncertain. V lost 0 bases to trimming and J lost 5 bases, with 8 bases between them. CDR1 and CDR2 from the germline V gene are ENHRY and SYGVKD. This CDR3 comprises 14 residues. The CDR3 DNA sequence: TGTGCCATCAGTGAGTCCCAGGTGAACAATGAGCAGTTCTTC. Encoded protein: CAISESQVNNEQFF.

V usage is TRBV20-1 and J usage is TRBJ2-7; 12 nucleotides match TRBD2. The germline V gene encodes CDR1 DFQATT and CDR2 SNEGSKA (reference sequence). Germline trimming cut 2 bases from V and 5 bases from J; bases unmatched to any gene: 7. The CDR3 consists of 15 residues. The CDR3 DNA is TGCAGTGCTAGACACCTGGCTAGCGGGAGGGACGAGCAGTACTTC. Translated, it gives CSARHLASGRDEQYF.

This rearrangement joins TRBV28 to TRBJ2-3; possibly TRBD1 for D (5 bases). Trimming took 7 bases from V and 4 from J, leaving 12 bases between them. From germline, CDR1 is MDHEN and CDR2 SYDVKM. The length of the CDR3 is 13 residues. The CDR3 is CASKAPGSDTQYF. Written as DNA, the CDR3 is TGTGCCAGCAAGGCTCCAGGGTCAGATACGCAGTATTTT.

This clonotype was seen just once. The J gene is TRBJ2-7, the V gene TRBV5-1; D is ambiguous. The V gene lost 0 bases and the J gene lost 5 bases, with 21 bases spanning the gap. The CDR3 spans 17 residues. Germline values: CDR1 SGHRS, CDR2 YFSETQ. The CDR3 sequence: CASSLVGNSRFTHEQYF. The CDR3 nucleotides read TGCGCCAGCAGCTTGGTTGGCAACTCCCGATTTACTCACGAGCAGTACTTC. Full variable domain (remainder filled in from reference TRBV5-1 and TRBJ2-7): KAGVTQTPRYLIKTRGQQVTLSCSPISGHRSVSWYQQTPGQGLQFLFEYFSETQRNKGNFPGRFSGRQFSNSRSEMNVSTLELGDSALYLCASSLVGNSRFTHEQYFGPGTRLTVT.

For the CDR3, the DNA is TGTGCCAGCAGATCACCAGGGAACACTGAAGCTTTCTTT. It yields the protein CASRSPGNTEAFF. V usage is TRBV7-2 and J usage is TRBJ1-1, with D hard to call. Germline lookup yields CDR1 SGHTA and CDR2 FQGNSA. The V end lost 6 bases, the J end lost 1 base, and 9 bases lay between the germline ends. The CDR3 extends over 13 amino acids.

This clonotype was seen once. V is TRBV6-1 and J is TRBJ2-5, with D possibly matching TRBD1 (8 bases). This CDR3 comprises 15 residues. Germline V CDR1 and CDR2: MNHNS, SASEGT. V was pared by 6 bases and J by 1 base, with 15 bases between. The CDR3 DNA sequence: TGTGCCAGCAGCCTACAGGGGGGGGTCCAAGAGACCCAGTACTTC. Protein sequence: CASSLQGGVQETQYF.

This clonotype showed up many times. The genes are TRBV12-3 or TRBV12-4 and TRBJ2-7, with TRBD2 matching over 8 bases. This CDR3 is built from 13 residues. The trim removed 8 bases at V and 3 bases at J, leaving 6 bases unmatched. The CDR3 protein is CASGTSGSYEQYF. CDR3 DNA sequence: TGTGCCAGCGGTACGAGCGGGAGCTACGAGCAGTACTTC.

This clonotype was picked up many times. The CDR3 sequence is CSALRGAGYEQYF. In nucleotides, the CDR3 is TGCAGCGCCCTAAGGGGGGCTGGATACGAGCAGTACTTC. V usage is TRBV29-1 and J usage is TRBJ2-7, with D perhaps assigned TRBD1 or TRBD2 (6 bases each). V lost 7 bases to trimming and J lost 4 bases, with 17 bases between them. CDR1 is SQVTM and CDR2 is ANQGSEA in the germline V gene. The CDR3 covers 13 residues.

In its sample, this clonotype was seen a few times. The genes are TRBV24-1 and TRBJ2-1, with TRBD2 as a possible D gene (5 bases). V was shortened by 2 bases and J by 10 bases, with 11 bases between the two germline ends. Germline CDR1 reads KGHDR; CDR2 reads SFDVKD. The CDR3 sequence is 13 residues long. CDR3 sequence: CATSDSTDWEQFF. The CDR3, as DNA: TGTGCCACCAGTGATTCAACGGACTGGGAGCAGTTCTTC.

The V call is TRBV11-2, the J call TRBJ1-1, with TRBD1 identical over 7 bases. This CDR3 spans 14 amino acids. Trimming at V came to 6 bases and at J to 6 bases, leaving 10 bases not matched to a gene. Germline V gene sequence: CDR1 SGHAT, CDR2 FQNNGV. The CDR3, as DNA: TGTGCCAGCAGGACACAGGGGTTTGGGGCTGAAGCTTTCTTT. Its translation: CASRTQGFGAEAFF.